This T cell receptor beta chain was recovered during a study of cytomegalovirus exposure and HLA in healthy donors (dated by TCRdb to about 2017). About the full investigation: According to an earlier analysis of several hundred of the donors, 150 million to 200 million T cells yielded 120 million or so unique TCR beta sequences and roughly 280 Gb of sequence data. An earlier analysis of 450 to 750 of the donors used high-throughput TCR beta sequencing to judge whether each TCR beta V gene segment behaved as functional or pseudogenic. Among the approximately 400 genotyped donors, approximately 82% belonged to the genetic ancestry cluster associated with self-reported Caucasian donors. Alongside the repertoire data, information on donor age, sex, ethnicity and CMV serostatus was compiled. Because of strong linkage in the cohort, roughly five DR-DQ haplotypes were treated as single units for association and clustering. To predict cytomegalovirus infection status, the study combined high-throughput TCR immunosequencing, statistical association of individual TCRs with disease status, and machine learning. Using immunosequencing, the study profiled T cell repertoires from about 650 subjects and related those repertoires to cytomegalovirus serostatus. An early release covering more than 500 HLA-typed donors comprised roughly 300 gigabases of sequencing data and approximately 85 million unique TCR sequences. To study patterns of TCR occurrence, a later analysis re-analyzed previously published TCR beta repertoires from 666 donors and added high-resolution HLA genotyping. Among 300 to 450 genotyped donors of the cohort, an average of approximately 240,000 unique TCR beta nucleotide sequences were sequenced per donor, roughly a sixth of them non-productive. Rather than using new phenotypic data, the later analysis identified candidate immune exposures from TCR beta sequences and from how often those sequences occurred across donors. Every repertoire in the discovery cohort had been generated on one and the same sequencing platform. Besides the first cohort of under 700 subjects, a separate validation cohort made up of 120 different subjects was used. In a later genetic analysis, genome-wide SNP genotypes for about 65% of the 666 donors were used, and that subset was treated as a discovery cohort. The study aimed to test whether signatures of past pathogen exposure could be identified by cataloging public T cell receptors. The number of typed donors differed by locus: roughly 620-640 for A, B, C, DRB1 and DQB1; 522 for DQA1; over 600 for DPA1; and 400 to 480 for DPB1. HLA typing included class I and class II loci at four-digit resolution. Paper-wide results and their limitations: In a later genetic analysis, a missense DCLRE1C variant was associated with V-gene and J-gene trimming of TCR beta chains, and the association was replicated in an independent cohort. Only TCR beta chains were sequenced in this cohort, and the absence of alpha or paired-chain data limited detectable features. Sequencing depth was assumed to be roughly uniform across donors in the presence/absence analyses, though that assumption may not hold. In vitro tests confirmed that three of the cytomegalovirus-associated TCR beta chains recognize cytomegalovirus antigens. Specific HLA alleles were associated with over 15,000 TCR beta sequences at a false discovery rate of 0.05 in a later analysis. About 17 rarely observed V segments, including chromosome 9 orphons, were excluded from the earlier analysis of some 590 of the donors because counts were too low. A total of 150 or so TCR beta chains were listed by the study as associated with cytomegalovirus. When HLA alleles, especially DR and DQ, strongly co-occurred, TCR associations were difficult to assign to individual alleles. Immune exposure information for the cohort was limited to CMV serostatus. An earlier analysis of approximately 570 of the donors showed that most TCR beta V segments appeared in productive rearrangements either about 87% or about 30% of the time, which broadly matched IMGT annotations. In a later analysis, the rate of TCR association differed among HLA loci, with DRB1 alleles having the most associated TCRs and HLA-C alleles having the fewest. In a later analysis, HLA-associated TCR beta chains showed more clonal expansion and lower generation probabilities than non-associated chains that were equally common. Most TCR sequences were observed very rarely across donors, whereas some public TCRs were present in many individuals. According to a later analysis, parvovirus B19, influenza, CMV and Epstein-Barr virus appeared linked to several top co-occurrence clusters. In a later analysis, most CMV-associated TCR beta chains were found to appear HLA-restricted, with HLA associations seemingly driven largely by CMV exposure. The sequencing pipeline was judged likely to have produced a cluster of highly shared sequence variants as a technical artifact. The authors suggested that the approach could potentially be generalized to other disease states and immunological phenotypes. Because HLA typing was unavailable for some donors at each locus, only the typed subset was used in association tests. Linkage disequilibrium might explain the correlated functional status among segregating V segments, but an unknown experimental factor could not be excluded. According to a later genetic analysis, donors in an Asian-associated ancestry cluster had fewer N-insertions in productive TCRs than the approximately 670-donor mean. In both the original and validation cohorts, the classifier was reported to diagnose cytomegalovirus status with high specificity and sensitivity. The 87-base-pair reads could not distinguish some IMGT-functional V segments, including TRBV6-2 and TRBV6-3, so those segments were excluded. A further reported finding was that TCR beta sequences accurately predicted the HLA-A and HLA-B alleles for most subjects in the first cohort.

The CDR3 runs 16 amino acids, cysteine and phenylalanine included. The CDR3 DNA has 48 bases and is translated from base 1. CDR1 and CDR2, looked up from the germline V gene, are MNHNS and SASEGT. Library prep was done by the immunoSEQ multiplex PCR assay. For the multiplex PCR, a mixture combining 60 forward primers for TCR Vbeta segments and 13 reverse primers for TCR Jbeta segments was used. The CDR3 region of rearranged TCR beta genes was amplified from genomic DNA by a multiplex PCR assay. Amplified TCR beta libraries were sequenced as 87-base-pair reads on the Illumina HiSeq System. The published analysis was carried out like this. A later analysis tallied tens of millions of unique TCR beta chains across the 666 repertoires, and some 10 million of those chains were shared by two or more donors. To remove PCR and sequencing errors, raw reads were error-corrected and collapsed into unique sequences using a nearest-neighbor algorithm that merged closely related sequences. V, D and J gene segments were assigned by aligning CDR3 sequences to IMGT reference sequences. For a sequence to be retained, a match of at least six nucleotides was required to both a V gene segment and a J gene segment. Rearrangements were classified as productive when the CDR3 lacked stop codons and remained in frame with V and J, and all other rearrangements were classified as non-productive. Following IMGT convention, CDR3 was defined as the stretch from the second conserved V-encoded cysteine to the conserved J-encoded phenylalanine. The earlier analysis of 587 of the donors excluded sequences that lacked an unambiguous match to a single V gene segment. In an earlier analysis of almost 600 of the donors, a V segment was called functional when productive rearrangements were above 56.7%, and segregating when the standard deviation between donors exceeded 5%. A statistical classification framework was built for diagnosing cytomegalovirus status from the catalog of TCR beta chain sequences. In a later analysis, V and J genes were assigned by comparing TCR nucleotide sequences against IMGT/GENE-DB human TR gene sequences. In a later analysis, CDR3 sequences and most-parsimonious VDJ recombination scenarios were assigned using the TCRdist pipeline. A later analysis defined each TCR beta chain by its CDR3 amino acid sequence plus V-gene family, and excluded reads lacking a unique V-gene family. In a later analysis, 450 to 600 highly shared, low-generation-probability nucleotide sequences were removed to address suspected cross-contamination and a sequencing artifact. In a later analysis, a clonal expansion index was calculated for each public chain from normalized within-repertoire ranks of inferred template counts. Generation probabilities in a later analysis came from a VDJ recombination model fitted to out-of-frame rearrangements, and those results were checked against IGoR. In a later analysis, hypergeometric tests were used to score TCR-TCR, TCR-HLA and TCR-CMV co-occurrence, with a repertoire-size bias correction applied to TCR pairs. To estimate false discovery rates, a later analysis permuted the HLA or CMV assignments 20 times. In a later analysis, co-occurring TCRs were grouped with DBSCAN, and TCRdist sequence similarity was added when clustering was performed within HLA-allele-positive subsets. Co-occurrence clustering excluded repertoires with fewer than 30,000 or more than 120,000 public chains, plus five with anomalous nucleotide sharing. TCRdb mirrors the immuneACCESS table, restricted to in-frame sequences. Some clones are absent from its copies; in checked studies, under half trace to an unresolved V gene, and the reason for the others is unknown. That table furnishes V, J and clone size, whereas the DNA furnished D and trimming. Present in this sample are 150,000 to 200,000 clones, more than 70% of which were seen just once. The top ten hold approximately 10% of the sample.

The cohort was made up of approximately 670 healthy bone marrow donors. All cohort members were sampled while nominally healthy, although unrecorded immune exposures were likely present. The donor was CMV seropositive and was included in the group of some 290 seropositive cohort members. Every donor gave a peripheral blood sample, and the peripheral blood mononuclear cells from that sample were used for TCR beta sequencing. The Qiagen DNeasy Blood Extraction Kit was used to extract genomic DNA from the blood cell samples. Remarks on this clone: Its antigen specificity is not known. One end of the junction is discordant with germline, which a read error may explain.

Sequencing was performed on PBMCs. The chain was built from TRBV6-1 and TRBJ2-2; TRBD2 fits 7 bases in the junction. This sequence originates from a young man in good health and CMV-seropositive. The sequenced DNA: TGTGCCCGCAGTGAAAGGGTGGGAGCGGGGACCGGGGAGCTGTTTTTT. Translated, it reads CARSERVGAGTGELFF.